This T cell receptor beta chain was obtained from a study of human T cells and chemical hapten exposure. Looking at the study overall: Cases of alopecia areata, totalis or universalis occurred in a predominantly female patient group.

The library attached unique molecular identifiers to individual cDNA molecules. In TCRdb, the RACE reads were re-called with MiXCR into one record per CDR3 protein. The sample holds some 400,000 distinct CDR3 sequences, approximately 5% seen once. Trimming took 6 bases from V and 5 from J, leaving 17 bases between them. Germline assignment: CDR1 DFQATT and CDR2 SNEGSKA (reference sequence). The CDR3 sequence is 13 residues long. This clonotype was seen more than once but under ten times. Its antigen is not known. Time point given: patch test 1, 2 weeks after DPC sensitization. The treatment is: therapeutic diphenylcyclopropenone sensitization with weekly scalp DPC. The study's findings and limits: Significantly more large CDR3 similarity clusters were formed by expanded TCRs than by controls. A positive correlation with patch test score was shown by PT1 expanded TCR counts.

Sequenced here: whole blood, sampled in connection with sensitization to the hapten diphenylcyclopropenone (DPC). The sequence derives from a woman in her 50s with alopecia areata. Some clones in this sample may be carry-over from other donors' samples. The gene calls are TRBV20-1 and TRBJ2-7, with D possibly TRBD1 on 6 matching bases. In DNA form, the CDR3 reads TGCAGTGCGACAACAGGGAGTCACAACGAGCAGTACTTC. It specifies CSATTGSHNEQYF.